The 23 T cell receptor beta chains given below trace back to one sample, sequenced in a study of identical twins. TCRdb re-called the 5' RACE reads through MiXCR, storing one row per CDR3 protein. The data show 280,000 or so distinct CDR3 sequences, about 8.3% seen once. This same sample was also part of a study on yellow fever vaccine responses in identical twins.

The sequenced sample was memory (CD45RO+) T cells sorted from blood. Receptors originate from a woman in her late teens or twenties in good health.

V usage is TRBV12-3 or TRBV12-4 and J usage is TRBJ2-1; a weak D match, TRBD2 (6 bases). Trimming cost V 5 bases and J 7 bases, with 9 bases left between them. This CDR3 has 12 amino acids. CDR3 sequence (DNA): TGTGCCAGCAGTGCTGCGGGGAATGAGCAGTTCTTC. Residues: CASSAAGNEQFF.

In this sample, this clonotype turned up many times. The genes are TRBV15 and TRBJ1-1; the D is unclear. Germline-derived CDR1 and CDR2 are LNHNV and YYDKDF (reference sequence). Trimming pared 3 bases from V and 6 bases from J, leaving 17 bases between. This CDR3 is 15 amino acids long. CDR3 coding DNA: TGTGCCACCAGCAGGGACTGGTCCACGGGAGCTGAAGCTTTCTTT. Its translation is CATSRDWSTGAEAFF.

The genes are TRBV20-1 and TRBJ2-1, with 7 bases aligning to TRBD2. The CDR3 spans 18 residues. CDR1 and CDR2 from the germline V gene are DFQATT and SNEGSKA (reference sequence). The V segment lost 1 base and the J segment 2 bases; nucleotides outside the gene matches: 14. DNA of the CDR3: TGCAGTGCTAGAGTGGCGGGAGCAAAATTCTGGCCCTACAATGAGCAGTTCTTC. It codes for CSARVAGAKFWPYNEQFF.

As for this clonotype: One end of the junction does not line up with germline, which may come from a read error. The chain joins TRBV20-1 to TRBJ2-7; 10 nucleotides line up with TRBD2. The germline V gene encodes CDR1 DFQATT and CDR2 SNEGSKA (reference sequence). The CDR3 contains 12 residues. As DNA, the CDR3 is TGCAGTGCTCTCTCAGAACTAGCGGGACCTATCTTC. Translated: CSALSELAGPIF.

This clonotype was recorded many times. The CDR3 loop reads CASSFSGELFF. The CDR3 DNA reads TGTGCCAGCAGTTTCTCCGGGGAGCTGTTTTTT. The chain joins TRBV12-3 or TRBV12-4 to TRBJ2-2, with D uncertain. The CDR3 contains 11 residues. The V end was cut by 3 bases, the J end by 6 bases, with 2 bases between.

The gene calls are TRBV6-1 and TRBJ2-1; perhaps D is TRBD1 or TRBD2 (5 bases each). V lost 1 base, J lost 7 bases, and 11 bases lay in between. Germline lookup yields CDR1 MNHNS and CDR2 SASEGT. This CDR3 has 14 residues. CDR3 sequence: CASSEGRDPNEQFF. CDR3 DNA sequence: TGTGCCAGCAGTGAAGGCAGGGACCCTAATGAGCAGTTCTTC.

Ten or more counts support this clonotype. This chain joins TRBV29-1 and TRBJ1-4, with 7 bases fitting TRBD1. The CDR3 is 12 residues long. CDR1 is SQVTM and CDR2 is ANQGSEA in the germline V gene. Trimming cost V 4 bases and J 7 bases; bases outside gene matches: 3. The CDR3 DNA reads TGCAGCGTTGGCCGGGACAGTGAAAAACTGTTTTTT. It codes for CSVGRDSEKLFF.

The sample holds many counts of this clonotype. V and J are TRBV6-1 and TRBJ1-5; no definite D call. V lost 1 base and J lost 8, with 6 bases in between. In germline, CDR1 is MNHNS, CDR2 SASEGT. The CDR3 contains 12 residues. CDR3 sequence reads: CASSEGGKPQHF. As DNA, the CDR3 is TGTGCCAGCAGTGAAGGCGGGAAGCCCCAGCATTTT.

The chain has TRBV7-9 and TRBJ1-6; D unresolved. With 3 bases removed from V and 6 bases from J, the gap between germline ends came to 3 bases. The CDR3 contains 12 residues. In germline, CDR1 is SEHNR, CDR2 FQNEAQ (reference sequence). CDR3 nucleotides: TGTGCCAGCAGCTTCATTAATTCACCCCTCCACTTT. This gives the protein CASSFINSPLHF.

V gene TRBV20-1 combines with J gene TRBJ1-2; TRBD1 agrees at 7 bases. The CDR3 has 14 residues. The junction had 7 bases not matched to a gene; V was cut back by 6 bases and J by 0 bases. Germline lookup yields CDR1 DFQATT and CDR2 SNEGSKA (reference sequence). The CDR3 reads CSAKDRVSNYGYTF. CDR3 DNA: TGCAGTGCCAAAGACAGGGTCTCTAACTATGGCTACACCTTC.

This clonotype showed up just a few times. The gene calls are TRBV3-1 and TRBJ2-3, with D uncertain. CDR3 length: 14 amino acids. CDR1 is LGHDT, CDR2 YNNKEL, per germline (reference sequence). Trimming cost V 1 base and J 2 bases, with 7 bases left between them. The CDR3 reads CASSQVGHTDTQYF. Here the CDR3 DNA reads TGTGCCAGCAGCCAAGTAGGCCACACAGATACGCAGTATTTT.

The genes are TRBV7-9 and TRBJ1-2, with 10 bases that match TRBD1. Germline loops: CDR1 SEHNR, CDR2 FQNEAQ (reference sequence). The CDR3 runs to 14 residues. The J segment lost 7 bases and the V segment lost 5 bases, leaving 7 bases of the junction unmatched. The CDR3, as DNA: TGTGCCAGCAGCCCAGGGGACAGGGGTTTTGGCTACACCTTC. Residues: CASSPGDRGFGYTF.

This clonotype appeared many times. The CDR3 here is CATSRDRANNSPLHF. CDR3 DNA: TGTGCCACCAGCAGGGACAGGGCTAATAATTCACCCCTCCACTTT. The rearrangement links TRBV15 to TRBJ1-6, with 8 bases lining up with TRBD1. The CDR3 covers 15 residues. The J segment lost 5 bases and the V segment lost 3 bases, leaving 3 bases of the junction unmatched. Germline V gives CDR1 LNHNV, CDR2 YYDKDF (reference sequence).

The sample holds a few counts of this clonotype. V usage is TRBV7-7 and J usage is TRBJ2-2; possibly TRBD1 or TRBD2 for D (5 bases each). In germline, CDR1 is SSHAT, CDR2 FNYEAQ (reference sequence). V was shortened by 1 base and J by 2 bases, with 11 bases between the two germline ends. This CDR3 has 16 residues. CDR3 sequence: CASSLGRGANTGELFF. DNA of the CDR3: TGTGCCAGCAGCTTAGGGCGAGGGGCCAACACCGGGGAGCTGTTTTTT.

This clonotype was observed many times. The gene calls are TRBV6-4 and TRBJ2-1; D is perhaps TRBD1 or TRBD2 (5 bases each). The CDR3 extends over 14 amino acids. The germline V gene has CDR1 MRHNA and CDR2 SNTAGT. The V end was cut by 2 bases, the J end by 8 bases, with 13 bases between. CDR3 sequence: CASSDRGGFDEQFF. The CDR3 region has the DNA TGTGCCAGCAGTGACCGGGGCGGGTTTGATGAGCAGTTCTTC.

The gene calls are TRBV11-2 and TRBJ2-5, with TRBD1 matching over 7 bases. The CDR3 extends over 14 amino acids. The germline V gene has CDR1 SGHAT and CDR2 FQNNGV. The V segment lost 4 bases and the J segment 2 bases; nucleotides outside the gene matches: 4. The CDR3 sequence is CASSWTGIQETQYF. The CDR3 nucleotides read TGTGCCAGCAGCTGGACAGGCATTCAAGAGACCCAGTACTTC.

This clonotype came up many times. The CDR3 coding sequence is TGTGCCACCAGCAGAGACAGCAGGGGTGAGCAGTTCTTC. Protein product: CATSRDSRGEQFF. J is TRBJ2-1 and V is TRBV15; a weak D match, TRBD1 (6 bases). Germline lookup yields CDR1 LNHNV and CDR2 YYDKDF (reference sequence). This CDR3 has 13 residues. Trimming shortened V by 0 bases and J by 9 bases, and 9 bases separated the two germline ends.

This clonotype was seen ten or more times. The V gene is TRBV11-2, the J gene TRBJ2-2, with 10 bases lining up with TRBD2. Germline CDR1 reads SGHAT; CDR2 reads FQNNGV. V was pared by 1 base and J by 5 bases, with 1 base of the junction left unmatched. The CDR3 covers 15 residues. The CDR3 sequence: CASSLVLAGTGELFF. Written as DNA, the CDR3 is TGTGCCAGCAGCTTAGTACTAGCGGGGACCGGGGAGCTGTTTTTT.

Ten or more counts support this clonotype. The chain links TRBV7-9 to TRBJ1-1; D is unresolved. CDR1 and CDR2 from the germline V gene are SEHNR and FQNEAQ (reference sequence). The V and J ends lost 3 bases and 5 bases respectively, with 16 bases between them. This CDR3 has 15 amino acids. In nucleotides, the CDR3 is TGTGCCAGCAGCTTTTCGTCCGGGTCGGGAACTGAAGCTTTCTTT. Amino acid sequence: CASSFSSGSGTEAFF.

In its sample, this clonotype was seen many times. This rearrangement joins TRBV5-1 to TRBJ2-7; no clear D. Germline assignment: CDR1 SGHRS and CDR2 YFSETQ. The V end was cut by 4 bases, the J end by 3 bases, with 11 bases between. The length of the CDR3 is 13 residues. The CDR3 nucleotides are TGCGCCAGCAGCCGTCTGGATGGCTACGAGCAGTACTTC. Its protein is CASSRLDGYEQYF.

This clonotype has a count of ten or more. The CDR3 loop is CSVTGATNTEAFF. DNA for the CDR3: TGCAGCGTTACAGGGGCGACGAACACTGAAGCTTTCTTT. The chain recombines TRBV29-1 with TRBJ1-1; 7 bases map to TRBD1. V shed 5 bases, J shed 1 base, and the junction held 4 bases outside the gene matches. This CDR3 region has 13 residues. Germline V gene sequence: CDR1 SQVTM, CDR2 ANQGSEA.

This chain joins TRBV3-1 and TRBJ1-1, with D perhaps TRBD1 (5 bases). The CDR3 runs to 14 residues. Germline CDR1 is LGHDT and CDR2 is YNNKEL (reference sequence). The V gene lost 4 bases and the J gene lost 10 bases, with 19 bases spanning the gap. The CDR3 DNA follows: TGTGCCAGCAGCCGGGACCCTCGTGTAAGTGGAGCTTTCTTT. Amino acids: CASSRDPRVSGAFF.

This clonotype came up many times. This rearrangement joins TRBV10-3 to TRBJ2-1; D is tentatively TRBD1 or TRBD2 (6 bases each). V gave up 3 bases and J gave up 5 bases, with 14 bases separating them. CDR1 ENHRY and CDR2 SYGVKD come from the germline V gene. The CDR3 runs 15 residues. CDR3 DNA sequence: TGTGCCATCAGTGATCTTAGGGGGGAAGACAATGAGCAGTTCTTC. It specifies CAISDLRGEDNEQFF.